This is a list of T cell receptor beta chains from one sample in a study of CD8+ T cells in alopecia areata. The method was immunoSEQ multiplex PCR; TCRdb's version includes in-frame clones alone and lacks a portion of them. The sample includes about 37,000 clones, roughly half seen only once; the top ten take roughly 1.8%. The sample consisted of CD4+ Tregs sorted from blood. These receptors all stem from a human donor with alopecia areata. The CDR3 runs from the conserved cysteine through the conserved F or W. The size of a clone is reported for some rows only, either as once, few or many, or as a class for expanded clones.

>NA|TRBJ2-1|TRBV19
CASSSAGLAVRHEQFF
>NA|TRBJ2-2|TRBV5-1
CASSLRGSTGELFF
>NA|TRBJ2-5|TRBV5-6
CASSFWNTGETQYF
>NA|TRBJ1-3|TRBV6-6
CASSPGTGGSGNTIYF
>NA|TRBJ1-1|TRBV2
CASSAQVGTEAFF
>NA|TRBJ2-5|TRBV7-2
CASSPRIGTQYF
>NA|TRBJ1-2|TRBV5-4
CASTILVPGKSYGYTF
>few|TRBJ1-6|TRBV28
CALGRQGNSPLHF
>NA|TRBJ2-5|TRBV27
CASSYRLPSETQYF
>NA|TRBJ1-1|TRBV20-1
CGGNLNTEAFF
>NA|TRBJ2-3|TRBV30
CAWGRADTQYF
>NA|TRBJ1-1|TRBV28
CASSPSGTENTEAFF
>few|TRBJ2-1|TRBV7-3
CASSSAPAGTSGRAEQFF
>once|TRBJ2-5|TRBV6-6
CASSISGGVQETQYF
>few|TRBJ2-1|TRBV7-6
CASSLAGQSYNEQFF
>NA|TRBJ2-7|TRBV7-3
CAEGAGGWYEQYF